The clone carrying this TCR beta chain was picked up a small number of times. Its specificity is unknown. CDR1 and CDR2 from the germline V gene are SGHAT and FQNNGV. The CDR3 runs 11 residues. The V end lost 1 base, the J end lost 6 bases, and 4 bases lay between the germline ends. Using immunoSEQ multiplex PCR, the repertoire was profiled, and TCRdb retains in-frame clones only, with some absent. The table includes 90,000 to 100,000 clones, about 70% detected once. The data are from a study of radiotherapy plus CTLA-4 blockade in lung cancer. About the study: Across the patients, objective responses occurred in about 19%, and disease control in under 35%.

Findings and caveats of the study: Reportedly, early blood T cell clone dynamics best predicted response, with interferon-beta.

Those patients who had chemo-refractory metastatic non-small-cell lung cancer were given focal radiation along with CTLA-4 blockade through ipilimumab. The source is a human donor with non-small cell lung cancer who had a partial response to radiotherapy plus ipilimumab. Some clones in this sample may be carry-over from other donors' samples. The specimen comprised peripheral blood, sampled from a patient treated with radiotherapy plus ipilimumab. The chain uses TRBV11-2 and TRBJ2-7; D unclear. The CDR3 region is CASSLVAEQYF. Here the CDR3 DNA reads TGTGCCAGCAGCTTAGTGGCCGAGCAGTACTTC.